These 25 T cell receptor beta chains came from one sample sequenced in a study of prognosis after radiotherapy for stage I lung cancer. By two-round multiplex PCR, the TCR beta CDR3 was amplified from genomic DNA. During first-round PCR, primers specific to each TRBV and TRBJ gene were used. A single record per CDR3 protein comes from TCRdb applying MiXCR to the multiplex PCR reads. The table records about 20,000 distinct CDR3 sequences, about 40% of them present only once. Material: PBMCs, obtained before or after stereotactic body radiation therapy (not recorded which). All receptors derive from a donor over 45 with non-small cell lung cancer.

This clonotype is categorized as medium-sized. V is TRBV6-5 and J is TRBJ2-1, with D possibly TRBD2 on 6 matching bases. CDR3 length equals 15 residues. CDR1 is MNHEY and CDR2 is SVGAGI in the germline V gene. V dropped 2 bases and J dropped 9 bases, with 17 bases sitting between them. CDR3 sequence (DNA): TGTGCCAGCAGTTACACCGGACTAAAGGAGGGTGAGCAGTTCTTC. As protein: CASSYTGLKEGEQFF.

The rearrangement links TRBV27 to TRBJ1-5, with 8 bases lining up with TRBD1. V lost 3 bases to trimming and J lost 7 bases; unmatched junction nucleotides: 2. In germline, CDR1 is MNHEY, CDR2 SMNVEV (reference sequence). The CDR3 sequence is 13 residues long. The CDR3 DNA follows: TGTGCCAGCAGTTTCACAGGGGGACAGCCCCAGCATTTT. It codes for CASSFTGGQPQHF.

The V and J genes are TRBV11-2 and TRBJ2-7; 11 nucleotides line up with TRBD2. V lost 0 bases to trimming and J lost 4 bases; unmatched junction nucleotides: 2. Germline CDR1 is SGHAT and CDR2 is FQNNGV. The CDR3 loop spans 15 amino acids. CDR3 coding DNA: TGTGCCAGCAGCTTAGACACTAGCGGGAGTTACGAGCAGTACTTC. The encoded protein is CASSLDTSGSYEQYF. Combining the CDR3 with reference TRBV11-2 and TRBJ2-7 gives the whole variable domain EAGVAQSPRYKIIEKRQSVAFWCNPISGHATLYWYQQILGQGPKLLIQFQNNGVVDDSQLPKDRFSAERLKGVDSTLKIQPAKLEDSAVYLCASSLDTSGSYEQYFGPGTRLTVT.

This clonotype was seen a single time. The chain uses TRBV5-5 and TRBJ1-6; D is possibly TRBD1 (6 bases). The V and J ends lost 8 bases and 9 bases respectively, with 18 bases between them. Germline V gene lookup returns CDR1 SGHKS and CDR2 YYEKEE (reference sequence). CDR3 length: 14 amino acids. CDR3 DNA: TGTGCCAGAAGCCAGACCGGACAGACTTCACCCCTCCACTTT. Its protein product is CARSQTGQTSPLHF.

The chain uses TRBV11-2 and TRBJ2-1, with 13 positions matching TRBD2. The CDR3 has 15 residues. With V trimmed by 5 bases and J by 5 bases, 3 bases remained unmatched. Germline V gives CDR1 SGHAT, CDR2 FQNNGV. CDR3 DNA sequence: TGTGCCAGCAGCGGGGGACTAGCGGGGAACAATGAGCAGTTCTTC. Translation: CASSGGLAGNNEQFF.

By frequency in the sample, this clonotype is medium-sized. The genes are TRBV11-2 and TRBJ2-1; 13 nucleotides line up with TRBD2. The CDR3 totals 16 residues. Germline trimming cut 5 bases from V and 5 bases from J; bases unmatched to any gene: 6. CDR1 is SGHAT, CDR2 FQNNGV, per germline. The CDR3 spells CASSELAGGPHNEQFF. The CDR3 DNA sequence: TGTGCCAGCAGCGAACTAGCGGGAGGGCCCCACAATGAGCAGTTCTTC.

This chain links TRBV2 with TRBJ2-2; D may be TRBD1 or TRBD2 (5 bases each). V lost 4 bases and J lost 5, with 17 bases in between. Per the germline V gene, CDR1 is SNHLY and CDR2 is FYNNEI. The CDR3 runs to 16 residues. The CDR3 DNA sequence: TGTGCCAGCAGTGCGTTAAGGGGACCGAGGACCGGGGAGCTGTTTTTT. Encoded protein: CASSALRGPRTGELFF.

Note on this clonotype: This likely came from a read error, as a far larger clone is one base away. This chain uses TRBV6-6 with TRBJ1-5; D uncertain. This CDR3 region has 14 residues. The ends were cut back, 1 base at V and 4 bases at J, with 8 bases in the middle. From germline, CDR1 is MNHNY and CDR2 SVGAGI (reference sequence). This CDR3 reads CASSYFHRNQPQHF. The CDR3 DNA reads as TGTGCCAGCAGTTACTTCCACCGGAATCAGCCCCAGCATTTT.

This chain's CDR3 is CASSLSRRTDTQYF. The CDR3 bases are TGTGCCAGCAGTTTGAGCAGGAGGACAGATACGCAGTATTTT. The chain is built from TRBV28 and TRBJ2-3, with a weak D call TRBD2 (5 bases). Germline assignment: CDR1 MDHEN and CDR2 SYDVKM. The CDR3 length is 14 residues. Between the trimmed V and J ends, which lost 3 bases and 3 bases, there was a span of 10 bases.

This clonotype has a count of ten or more. The chain carries TRBV7-3 and TRBJ2-7; the match to TRBD1 covers 7 bases. Germline CDR1 is SGHTA and CDR2 is FQGTGA. The CDR3 is made up of 13 amino acids. V shed 1 base and J 7 bases; nucleotides not matched to a gene: 4. The CDR3 region has the DNA TGTGCCAGCAGCTTAAATACAGGGGAGGAGCAGTACTTC. Its translation is CASSLNTGEEQYF. The complete variable domain, with remaining parts taken from reference TRBV7-3 and TRBJ2-7, reads GAGVSQTPSNKVTEKGKYVELRCDPISGHTALYWYRQSLGQGPEFLIYFQGTGAADDSGLPNDRFFAVRPEGSVSTLKIQRTERGDSAVYLCASSLNTGEEQYFGPGTRLTVT.

This clonotype has just a few counts. Being one base from a much bigger clone, this may be a read error. No conserved phenylalanine or tryptophan is present at the end of the CDR3, so a read error is the likely explanation. The chain carries TRBV3-1 and TRBJ2-7, with 9 bases matching TRBD1. V dropped 5 bases and J dropped 3; count of bases not matched to a gene: 5. From germline, CDR1 is LGHDT and CDR2 YNNKEL (reference sequence). This CDR3 is built from 14 residues. CDR3 sequence reads: CASSARTGVYEQYL. CDR3 DNA sequence: TGTGCCAGCAGCGCCCGGACAGGGGTCTACGAGCAGTACCTC.

About this clonotype: A much more abundant neighbour one base away suggests this may be a read error. The V call is TRBV29-1, the J call TRBJ2-5, with D possibly being TRBD1 (6 bases). Trimming stripped 8 bases from V and 7 bases from J, with 23 bases between. The CDR3 runs 14 residues. Germline V gene sequence: CDR1 SQVTM, CDR2 ANQGSEA. CDR3 sequence (DNA): TGCAGCTATCCTACCTCCCAGGGGCGAGGGACCCAGTACTTC. It specifies CSYPTSQGRGTQYF.

This clonotype was observed many times. The chain uses TRBV20-1 and TRBJ1-1; possibly TRBD1 for D (5 bases). The germline V gene has CDR1 DFQATT and CDR2 SNEGSKA (reference sequence). V was pared by 0 bases and J by 0 bases, with 11 bases between. The CDR3 extends over 15 amino acids. CDR3 loop: CSAREPGRLNTEAFF. Written as DNA, the CDR3 is TGCAGTGCTAGAGAGCCGGGACGGCTGAACACTGAAGCTTTCTTT.

This clonotype has ten or more counts. The chain uses TRBV18 and TRBJ1-5; D is unclear. The V end lost 3 bases, the J end lost 7 bases, and 19 bases lay between the germline ends. The CDR3 contains 16 residues. The V gene's germline CDR1 is KGHSH and CDR2 LQKENI. In DNA form, the CDR3 reads TGTGCCAGCTCACCGCTAACCGGGCCCCGAAGGCAGCCCCAGCATTTT. Encoded protein: CASSPLTGPRRQPQHF.

As concerns this clonotype: This likely traces to a read error, being one base from a far larger clone. The V call is TRBV6-4, the J call TRBJ2-7, with no clear D. V was cut by 5 bases and J by 2 bases, with 10 bases left in between. Germline values: CDR1 MRHNA, CDR2 SNTAGT. The CDR3 extends over 13 amino acids. The CDR3 loop is CASSPAITYEQYF. The DNA for the CDR3 is TGTGCCAGCAGTCCCGCCATTACCTACGAGCAGTACTTC.

This clonotype occurred many times. The chain couples TRBV6-5 to TRBJ2-5, with 9 bases that match TRBD2. V dropped 0 bases and J dropped 5; count of bases not matched to a gene: 7. The CDR3 consists of 16 residues. Germline CDR1 is MNHEY and CDR2 is SVGAGI. The CDR3 region has the DNA TGTGCCAGCAGTTACTCCGCGCGGGAGGGGTGGGAGACCCAGTACTTC. Translation: CASSYSAREGWETQYF.

The chain combines TRBV6-4 with TRBJ2-3, with 8 nucleotides matching TRBD2. Germline V lookup: CDR1 MRHNA, CDR2 SNTAGT. The CDR3 is 14 residues long. Trimming removed 3 bases from V and 1 base from J; junction bases left unmatched: 0. The CDR3 nucleotides read TGTGCCAGCAGTGAGACTAGCGGCACAGATACGCAGTATTTT. It encodes CASSETSGTDTQYF.

The rearrangement joins TRBV10-3 to TRBJ2-7; the match to TRBD1 covers 8 bases. The CDR3 has 15 residues. The J segment lost 7 bases and the V segment lost 3 bases, leaving 11 bases of the junction unmatched. Germline V CDR1 and CDR2: ENHRY, SYGVKD. The CDR3 here is CAISERQGSLREQYF. The CDR3 DNA is TGTGCCATCAGTGAAAGACAGGGGTCGTTGCGGGAGCAGTACTTC.

On this clonotype itself: Given a far larger clone just one base away, this is likely a sequencing read error. The CDR3: CASSYGLRVTDTQYF. As DNA, the CDR3 is TGTGCCAGCAGTTACGGATTAAGGGTCACAGATACGCAGTATTTT. The chain employs TRBV6-5 and TRBJ2-3; D call uncertain. The CDR3 loop spans 15 amino acids. V was shortened by 2 bases and J by 2 bases, with 11 bases between the two germline ends. The germline gives CDR1 MNHEY, CDR2 SVGAGI.

Concerning this clonotype: It differs at one base from a far larger clone, so likely a read error. This chain links TRBV6-4 with TRBJ2-3; TRBD2 matches at 8 bases. Germline CDR1 MRHNA, CDR2 SNTAGT. The length of the CDR3 is 16 residues. J gave up 6 bases and V 5 bases, and 13 bases lay outside the gene matches. The CDR3 region has the DNA TGTGCCAGCAGTTACCTAACTATCGGGAGGGCGGATACGCAGTATTTT. Translated, it gives CASSYLTIGRADTQYF.

This clonotype has only one observation. An end of the junction differs from the germline gene, which may be a read error. This chain links TRBV28 with TRBJ2-2; TRBD2 is a possible D gene (5 bases). The V gene's germline CDR1 is MDHEN and CDR2 SYDVKM. The CDR3 has 12 amino acids. The CDR3 loop reads CASSLCTGELFF. CDR3 coding DNA: TGTGCCAGCAGTTTGTGTACCGGGGAACTGTTTTTT.

Details on this clonotype: The junction does not match germline at one end; this may be a read error. This chain uses TRBV6-9 with TRBJ2-2, with D perhaps matching TRBD1 or TRBD2 (5 bases each). The germline gives CDR1 MNHGY, CDR2 SVAAGI. This CDR3 is 17 amino acids long. The CDR3 loop reads CAISYRGPNHNTGELFF. The DNA for the CDR3 is TGTGCCATCAGTTACCGGGGACCAAACCATAACACCGGTGAGCTGTTTTTT.

This clonotype was seen many times. The CDR3 here is CASSIRGDYTF. The DNA for the CDR3 is TGTGCCAGTAGTATACGAGGGGACTACACCTTC. The genes are TRBV19 and TRBJ1-2, with D possibly being TRBD1 (5 bases). Trimming cost V 2 bases and J 10 bases, with 8 bases left between them. Germline V gene sequence: CDR1 LNHDA, CDR2 SQIVND (reference sequence). The length of the CDR3 is 11 residues.

In its sample, this clonotype ranks as medium-sized (0.01 to 0.1%). The chain recombines TRBV6-5 with TRBJ2-7; 7 nucleotides match TRBD1. The germline gives CDR1 MNHEY, CDR2 SVGAGI. V dropped 5 bases and J dropped 0; count of bases not matched to a gene: 10. This CDR3 has 16 amino acids. The CDR3 region is CASSARAGTVSYEQYF. CDR3 coding DNA: TGTGCCAGCAGTGCCAGGGCAGGGACAGTCTCCTACGAGCAGTACTTC.

This clonotype was picked up a small number of times. The chain employs TRBV5-1 and TRBJ2-5, with TRBD2 identical over 8 bases. The junction had 3 bases not matched to a gene; V was cut back by 3 bases and J by 5 bases. In germline, CDR1 is SGHRS, CDR2 YFSETQ. The CDR3 has 13 residues. As DNA, the CDR3 is TGCGCCAGCAGCTCCACTAGCGGCGAGACCCAGTACTTC. It codes for CASSSTSGETQYF.